This record covers a single TCR beta chain. The CDR3 spans 16 residues. The germline CDR1 and CDR2 sequences are SGHTA and FQGTGA. V lost 3 bases, J lost 0 bases, and 13 bases lay in between. This sample stems from a study of blood T cell repertoires in COVID-19. Study context: From the United States, Italy and Spain came samples of acute and convalescent COVID-19. The cDNA or gDNA used as material had been derived from T cells, B-cell-depleted T cells, or PBMCs.

Authors' processing steps: Estimates of nucleated cell counts were drawn from the amplification of reference gene primers. TCRdb's copy holds only in-frame clones and misses some; the assay was immunoSEQ multiplex PCR. V, J and clone size derive from that table, while D and trimming were established from the DNA sequence. This table has about 250,000 clones, around 88% appearing once. The rearrangement joins TRBV7-3 to TRBJ2-3; possibly TRBD1 for D (6 bases). The source of this sequence is a man older than 75 with acute or convalescent COVID-19. Sequenced sample: peripheral blood. This CDR3 reads CASSFQGRTSTDTQYF. The CDR3 DNA reads TGTGCCAGCAGCTTCCAGGGGCGAACTAGCACAGATACGCAGTATTTT. Using reference TRBV7-3 and TRBJ2-3 for the parts outside the CDR3, the full variable domain is GAGVSQTPSNKVTEKGKYVELRCDPISGHTALYWYRQSLGQGPEFLIYFQGTGAADDSGLPNDRFFAVRPEGSVSTLKIQRTERGDSAVYLCASSFQGRTSTDTQYFGPGTRLTVL.